These 20 T cell receptor beta chains were sequenced from one sample in a study of CD8 T cells in ankylosing spondylitis. One entry per CDR3 protein results from TCRdb running MiXCR on the 5' RACE reads. The table shows 200,000 to 300,000 distinct CDR3 sequences, with about 9.1% occurring only once. Sequenced input: blood, either unsorted or a sorted T cell fraction (not recorded which). The source of these receptors is a male donor with ankylosing spondylitis or in good health (not recorded which).

The table lists this clonotype with many counts. The V and J genes are TRBV27 and TRBJ1-5; D unclear. The CDR3 covers 14 residues. The germline CDR1 and CDR2 sequences are MNHEY and SMNVEV (reference sequence). V lost 5 bases and J 8 bases, leaving 16 bases between the germline ends. This CDR3 is CASSPLGPSEPQHF. In DNA form, the CDR3 reads TGTGCCAGCAGTCCCTTAGGGCCCTCGGAGCCCCAGCATTTT.

The chain links TRBV7-3 to TRBJ2-3; TRBD2 matches at 12 bases. This CDR3 contains 16 residues. Trimming took 4 bases from V and 6 from J; bases not matched to a gene: 8. CDR1 is SGHTA, CDR2 FQGTGA, per germline. CDR3 nucleotides: TGTGCCAGCAGCTCGACTAGCGGGAGTTCAGGTGATACGCAGTATTTT. It translates to CASSSTSGSSGDTQYF.

This chain joins TRBV4-3 and TRBJ2-3; no firm D call. The V end was cut by 2 bases, the J end by 0 bases, with 3 bases between. The CDR3 consists of 13 residues. Germline CDR1 and CDR2: LGHNA and YSLEER. As DNA, the CDR3 is TGCGCCAGCAGCCAATTTAGCACAGATACGCAGTATTTT. The encoded protein is CASSQFSTDTQYF.

The chain recombines TRBV29-1 with TRBJ1-2; unclear D gene. The CDR3 has 12 amino acids. In germline, CDR1 is SQVTM, CDR2 ANQGSEA. Trimming took 4 bases from V and 6 from J, leaving 12 bases between them. The CDR3 DNA is TGCAGCGTTGGAAGACATAGGGATGGCTACACCTTC. Translated: CSVGRHRDGYTF.

At least ten counts were recorded for this clonotype. The chain combines TRBV5-6 with TRBJ1-2; 8 bases line up with TRBD1. Germline V gene lookup returns CDR1 SGHDT and CDR2 YYEEEE. After removal of 4 bases from V and 2 bases from J, the junction contained 7 bases not matched to a gene. CDR3 length: 15 residues. CDR3 region: CASSLWDRRNYGYTF. In nucleotides, the CDR3 is TGTGCCAGCAGCCTCTGGGACAGGAGGAACTATGGCTACACCTTC.

The chain joins TRBV5-4 to TRBJ2-6, with D possibly matching TRBD2 (6 bases). This CDR3 comprises 15 residues. Germline assignment: CDR1 SGHNT and CDR2 YYREEE (reference sequence). The V and J ends lost 4 bases and 2 bases respectively, with 10 bases between them. CDR3 residues: CASSPAGTGANVLTF. CDR3 nucleotides: TGTGCCAGCAGCCCTGCGGGGACTGGGGCCAACGTCCTGACTTTC.

This clonotype was counted at least ten times. The rearrangement joins TRBV3-1 to TRBJ2-7; D unclear. V dropped 3 bases and J dropped 0 bases, with 15 bases sitting between them. Germline CDR1 and CDR2: LGHDT and YNNKEL (reference sequence). The CDR3 has 16 residues. CDR3 DNA sequence: TGTGCCAGCAGCCAGCTGCCCAGGTGGAGCTCCTACGAGCAGTACTTC. This sequence encodes CASSQLPRWSSYEQYF.

The sample holds many counts of this clonotype. The V gene is TRBV9, the J gene TRBJ1-5; no firm D call. CDR3 length: 12 residues. The V gene lost 7 bases and the J gene lost 1 base, with 6 bases spanning the gap. The germline CDR1 and CDR2 sequences are SGDLS and YYNGEE. The DNA of the CDR3 is TGTGCCAGCGGGGAAAGCAATCAGCCCCAGCATTTT. Its translation is CASGESNQPQHF. Full variable domain (outside the CDR3, taken from reference TRBV9 and TRBJ1-5): DSGVTQTPKHLITATGQRVTLRCSPRSGDLSVYWYQQSLDQGLQFLIQYYNGEERAKGNILERFSAQQFPDLHSELNLSSLELGDSALYFCASGESNQPQHFGDGTRLSIL.

The rearrangement joins TRBV5-1 to TRBJ2-4; tentatively, D is TRBD1 (5 bases). In germline, CDR1 is SGHRS, CDR2 YFSETQ. The CDR3 length is 16 residues. V was trimmed by 0 bases and J by 8 bases, leaving 18 bases between them. CDR3 loop: CASSLGPGAPRDIQYF. The CDR3 nucleotides are TGCGCCAGCAGCTTGGGGCCAGGAGCGCCCAGGGACATTCAGTACTTC.

V is TRBV18 and J is TRBJ2-7; tentative D call: TRBD1 (5 bases). In germline, CDR1 is KGHSH, CDR2 LQKENI. This CDR3 has 14 residues. With 5 bases removed from V and 0 bases from J, the gap between germline ends came to 11 bases. The CDR3 region is CASSTQGSSYEQYF. The CDR3 DNA is TGTGCCAGCTCAACGCAGGGTTCCTCCTACGAGCAGTACTTC.

The gene calls are TRBV5-6 and TRBJ1-1, with D possibly TRBD1 on 5 matching bases. With 4 bases removed from V and 5 bases from J, the gap between germline ends came to 12 bases. Germline values: CDR1 SGHDT, CDR2 YYEEEE. This CDR3 comprises 13 residues. DNA of the CDR3: TGTGCCAGCAGCCGGGGAGGGGTTACTGAAGCTTTCTTT. Encoded protein: CASSRGGVTEAFF.

This clonotype was seen many times. V and J are TRBV5-1 and TRBJ1-1; tentative D call: TRBD1 (5 bases). The CDR3 has 14 amino acids. Germline values: CDR1 SGHRS, CDR2 YFSETQ. With 5 bases removed from V and 6 bases from J, the gap between germline ends came to 17 bases. CDR3 sequence (DNA): TGCGCCAGCAGTCCGGGACCCAAAAGCGCTGAAGCTTTCTTT. Residues: CASSPGPKSAEAFF.

The CDR3 DNA follows: TGTGCCAGCTCACCGGCCGGCGATAGCAATCAGCCCCAGCATTTT. Protein product: CASSPAGDSNQPQHF. V gene TRBV18 combines with J gene TRBJ1-5; D is unresolved. CDR3 length equals 15 residues. Germline V gene lookup returns CDR1 KGHSH and CDR2 LQKENI. Between the trimmed V and J ends, which lost 3 bases and 0 bases, there was a span of 9 bases. Full variable domain (outside the CDR3, taken from reference TRBV18 and TRBJ1-5): NAGVMQNPRHLVRRRGQEARLRCSPMKGHSHVYWYRQLPEEGLKFMVYLQKENIIDESGMPKERFSAEFPKEGPSILRIQQVVRGDSAAYFCASSPAGDSNQPQHFGDGTRLSIL.

This clonotype was seen many times. DNA of the CDR3: TGTGCCAGCAGCTACCCCCGAGGGACAGTTCCCAGCTCCTACAATGAGCAGTTCTTC. It is translated as CASSYPRGTVPSSYNEQFF. This chain links TRBV7-8 with TRBJ2-1, with 7 bases aligning to TRBD1. CDR1 and CDR2 from the germline V gene are SGHVS and FQNEAQ. The CDR3 covers 19 residues. V was clipped by 4 bases and J by 0 bases; unmatched bases: 15.

This clonotype was seen many times. The CDR3 DNA follows: TGTGCCATCAGTCTTAGAGCGAACACTGAAGCTTTCTTT. Residues: CAISLRANTEAFF. The chain has TRBV10-3 and TRBJ1-1; D gene uncertain. The CDR3 spans 13 residues. Germline CDR1 and CDR2: ENHRY and SYGVKD. With 5 bases removed from V and 1 base from J, the gap between germline ends came to 8 bases.

The gene calls are TRBV20-1 and TRBJ2-1, with 11 bases matching TRBD2. With 6 bases clipped from V and 9 bases from J, the junction kept 7 bases outside the gene matches. The germline V gene has CDR1 DFQATT and CDR2 SNEGSKA (reference sequence). The CDR3 is 13 amino acids. The DNA of the CDR3 is TGCAGTGCCGGGCTAGCGGGGGGTAGTGAGCAGTTCTTC. Protein product: CSAGLAGGSEQFF.

Many counts were recorded for this clonotype. The CDR3 is CASRPSGARTDTQYF. The CDR3 DNA sequence: TGCGCCAGCAGACCTAGCGGGGCCCGCACAGATACGCAGTATTTT. V and J are TRBV5-1 and TRBJ2-3; 9 bases fit TRBD2. CDR3 length: 15 amino acids. In germline, CDR1 is SGHRS, CDR2 YFSETQ. With 5 bases clipped from V and 1 base from J, the junction kept 5 bases outside the gene matches.

At least ten counts were recorded for this clonotype. This chain joins TRBV7-9 and TRBJ1-4, with 7 nucleotides matching TRBD1. The CDR3 covers 16 residues. The junction had 6 bases not matched to a gene; V was cut back by 2 bases and J by 3 bases. Germline V gives CDR1 SEHNR, CDR2 FQNEAQ (reference sequence). This CDR3 is CASSLPTGAPNEKLFF. The CDR3 DNA sequence: TGTGCCAGCAGCTTACCCACAGGGGCCCCTAATGAAAAACTGTTTTTT.

Ten or more counts support this clonotype. The rearrangement links TRBV20-1 to TRBJ2-7, with TRBD1 identical over 8 bases. V lost 3 bases, J lost 2 bases, and 12 bases stayed unmatched. Germline CDR1 is DFQATT and CDR2 is SNEGSKA (reference sequence). CDR3 length: 16 residues. CDR3 sequence: CSASPTGTGRTYEQYF. For the CDR3, the DNA is TGCAGTGCTAGCCCGACCGGGACAGGCCGTACCTACGAGCAGTACTTC.

This clonotype was found many times. The chain recombines TRBV19 with TRBJ2-5; D is ambiguous. Germline loops: CDR1 LNHDA, CDR2 SQIVND (reference sequence). V was trimmed by 5 bases and J by 3 bases, leaving 10 bases between them. The CDR3 covers 13 residues. The CDR3: CASSAQKKETQYF. The CDR3 DNA follows: TGTGCCAGTAGTGCCCAAAAAAAAGAGACCCAGTACTTC.